The next 16 T cell receptor beta chains were all read from a single sample in a study of blood T cell repertoires in COVID-19. Using immunoSEQ multiplex PCR, the repertoire was profiled, and TCRdb retains in-frame clones only, with some absent. This sample has about 200,000 clones, with roughly 94% found just once. Sequenced: peripheral blood. These TCRs come from a man aged 25-45 years with COVID-19, enrolled during active disease.

The V and J genes are TRBV4-1 and TRBJ1-5; TRBD1 agrees at 7 bases. This CDR3 contains 15 residues. V shed 5 bases, J shed 4 bases, and the junction held 8 bases outside the gene matches. The germline CDR1 and CDR2 sequences are MGHRA and YSYEKL. In nucleotides, the CDR3 is TGCGCCAGCAGCGCCTTCGACAGGGCTAATCAGCCCCAGCATTTT. It encodes CASSAFDRANQPQHF.

J is TRBJ1-5 and V is TRBV2, with D possibly being TRBD1 (5 bases). CDR3 size: 14 residues. The V gene's germline CDR1 is SNHLY and CDR2 FYNNEI. The CDR3 nucleotides read TGTGCTACAGCATGGGGCAGGGGCAATCAGCCCCAGCATTTT. This gives the protein CATAWGRGNQPQHF.

The chain links TRBV19 to TRBJ2-1, with TRBD2 identical over 8 bases. Unmatched junction bases numbered 3, after V lost 4 bases and J lost 7 bases. CDR1 LNHDA and CDR2 SQIVND come from the germline V gene (reference sequence). The CDR3 runs to 13 residues. The CDR3: CASSNGGANEQFF. CDR3 coding DNA: TGTGCCAGTAGTAACGGGGGGGCTAATGAGCAGTTCTTC.

V gene TRBV24-1 combines with J gene TRBJ2-1; D might be TRBD1 (5 bases). V lost 4 bases to trimming and J lost 4 bases, with 19 bases between them. The CDR3 spans 17 residues. The V gene's germline CDR1 is KGHDR and CDR2 SFDVKD. The CDR3 nucleotides are TGTGCCACCAGTGAACCAATACAGGAATACCATTACAATGAGCAGTTCTTC. It specifies CATSEPIQEYHYNEQFF.

This rearrangement joins TRBV7-9 to TRBJ1-1; 7 nucleotides line up with TRBD1. There are 16 residues in the CDR3. Trimming took 1 base from V and 7 from J; bases not matched to a gene: 12. Germline CDR1 and CDR2: SEHNR and FQNEAQ (reference sequence). CDR3 residues: CASSLVMRSGGLEAFF. The DNA for the CDR3 is TGTGCCAGCAGCTTAGTTATGAGGTCAGGGGGGCTTGAAGCTTTCTTT.

This clone was seen a single time. The J gene is TRBJ2-3, the V gene TRBV9; perhaps TRBD2 as D (5 bases). CDR3 length equals 13 residues. CDR1 SGDLS and CDR2 YYNGEE come from the germline V gene. V was clipped by 4 bases and J by 6 bases, with 12 bases between them. CDR3 amino acids: CASSPRTSDTQYF. The DNA for the CDR3 is TGTGCCAGCAGCCCCCGGACTTCGGATACGCAGTATTTT.

The gene calls are TRBV7-6 and TRBJ2-7; 10 bases are a match to TRBD2. The CDR3 is made up of 15 amino acids. Trimming at V came to 5 bases and at J to 2 bases, leaving 6 bases not matched to a gene. The germline CDR1 and CDR2 sequences are SGHVS and FNYEAQ. DNA for the CDR3: TGTGCCAGCAGCCACCCGAGCGGGGGGGCCTACGAGCAGTACTTC. Translating it yields CASSHPSGGAYEQYF.

The J gene is TRBJ2-3, the V gene TRBV19; D perhaps matches TRBD2 (5 bases). CDR1 is LNHDA, CDR2 SQIVND, per germline (reference sequence). There are 17 residues in the CDR3. V lost 1 base and J lost 0, with 14 bases in between. The CDR3 coding sequence is TGTGCCAGTAGTATAGGATCGGGCAGGACTAGCACAGATACGCAGTATTTT. Translated, it gives CASSIGSGRTSTDTQYF.

In its sample, this clone was seen a few times. This chain connects TRBV27 to TRBJ2-7, with 7 bases fitting TRBD1. The J segment lost 2 bases and the V segment lost 6 bases, leaving 7 bases of the junction unmatched. Germline assignment: CDR1 MNHEY and CDR2 SMNVEV (reference sequence). This CDR3 region has 14 residues. CDR3 nucleotides: TGTGCCAGCAGGAGGACAGGTTCGACCTACGAGCAGTACTTC. Amino acids: CASRRTGSTYEQYF.

J is TRBJ2-1 and V is TRBV9; D possibly corresponds to TRBD2 (5 bases). Trimming took off 0 bases at V and 7 bases at J, with 14 bases between the two ends. The CDR3 sequence is 15 residues long. CDR1 and CDR2 (germline): SGDLS, YYNGEE. The CDR3 is CASSVAGSLGNEQFF. The CDR3 coding sequence is TGTGCCAGCAGCGTAGCTGGGAGTTTGGGGAATGAGCAGTTCTTC.

J is TRBJ2-7 and V is TRBV10-3; possibly TRBD2 for D (6 bases). The germline V gene encodes CDR1 ENHRY and CDR2 SYGVKD. The length of the CDR3 is 14 residues. Trimming removed 4 bases at V and 2 bases at J, with 12 bases between. The CDR3 region has the DNA TGTGCCATCAGTGTTGGGGGGAGCGCCTACGAGCAGTACTTC. It translates to CAISVGGSAYEQYF.

The chain employs TRBV24-1 and TRBJ1-1, with 7 bases identical to TRBD1. V gave up 9 bases and J gave up 5 bases; unmatched junction bases: 8. CDR1 is KGHDR and CDR2 is SFDVKD in the germline V gene. The CDR3 sequence is 13 residues long. CDR3: CATSDRWGTEAFF. The CDR3 DNA is TGTGCCACCTCGGACAGGTGGGGAACTGAAGCTTTCTTT.

The rearrangement joins TRBV28 to TRBJ2-7; 8 bases are shared with TRBD1. The V and J ends lost 5 bases and 2 bases, in that order; junction bases with no gene match: 8. From germline, CDR1 is MDHEN and CDR2 SYDVKM. This CDR3 has 15 amino acids. The CDR3 sequence is CASSTAGGETYEQYF. The CDR3 DNA follows: TGTGCCAGCAGTACCGCAGGGGGCGAAACCTACGAGCAGTACTTC.

DNA of the CDR3: TGTGCCAGCAAGGGGCCCCTTGGGGGGGAAGAGCAGTTCTTC. Translated: CASKGPLGGEEQFF. The rearrangement links TRBV6-5 to TRBJ2-1; 7 bases map to TRBD2. The CDR3 spans 14 residues. The germline V gene encodes CDR1 MNHEY and CDR2 SVGAGI. V shed 7 bases and J 10 bases; nucleotides not matched to a gene: 13.

The chain joins TRBV11-2 to TRBJ1-5; maybe TRBD1 (5 bases). Germline lookup yields CDR1 SGHAT and CDR2 FQNNGV. The CDR3 consists of 14 residues. Between the trimmed V and J ends, which lost 5 bases and 7 bases, there was a span of 15 bases. DNA for the CDR3: TGTGCCAGCAGCCCCGGGGGAGGGGTACAGCCCCAGCATTTT. Protein product: CASSPGGGVQPQHF.

The V call is TRBV6-1, the J call TRBJ2-7; D is ambiguous. Trimming cost V 2 bases and J 7 bases, with 15 bases left between them. The germline gives CDR1 MNHNS, CDR2 SASEGT. There are 14 residues in the CDR3. CDR3 loop: CASSENMGPGEQYF. The CDR3 nucleotides are TGTGCCAGCAGTGAAAATATGGGCCCCGGAGAGCAGTACTTC.